This T cell receptor (beta chain) was sequenced during a study of Graves' ophthalmopathy and Graves' hyperthyroidism. As for the study in general: No treatment had been given when peripheral blood was collected at initial diagnosis. Study-wide results and caveats: Ophthalmopathy progression cases were predicted by the model with 70.59% sensitivity and roughly 72% specificity.

RNA transcripts provided the template for amplifying TCR beta CDR3 regions. RT-PCR with HTBI primers came first, then second-round multiplex PCR. TCRdb ran MiXCR on the multiplex PCR reads and lists one entry per CDR3 protein. This sample carries 150,000 to 200,000 distinct CDR3 sequences, approximately 40% of them seen once, and the ten largest clones take less than 9.5%. Lactation, pregnancy, uncontrolled infections and other autoimmune diseases were all grounds for excluding patients. The germline V and J ends were trimmed by 1 base and 2 bases, with 9 bases remaining between them. CDR1 is SGHTA and CDR2 is FQGNSA in the germline V gene. This CDR3 contains 14 residues. This clonotype was detected only a few times. Its antigen is undetermined.

The V and J genes are TRBV7-2 and TRBJ2-7; D possibly corresponds to TRBD2 (6 bases). This receptor was taken from a man between 25 and 39 years old with Graves' ophthalmopathy. The sample consisted of peripheral blood. The CDR3 nucleotides read TGTGCCAGCAGCTTAGTAGCGGTTACCTACGAGCAGTACTTC. This sequence encodes CASSLVAVTYEQYF.